The text below deals with one TCR beta chain. This clone was recorded a few times. The target of this receptor is not known. One base away there is no much larger clone; base qualities are not given. The germline V gene yields MNHEY for CDR1 and SVGAGI for CDR2. From cysteine to phenylalanine, the CDR3 is 15 amino acids long. Kept here is only the CDR3 DNA, which spans 45 bases and is read in frame from base 1. From V the trimming removes 2 bases and from J it removes 4 bases, while the gene matches leave 8 bases of the junction unaccounted for. This specimen comes from a study of CD8+ T cells in alopecia areata (dated by TCRdb to the late 2010s). Regarding the research as a whole: The treated patients took part in an open-label pilot trial in which moderate-to-severe alopecia areata was treated with oral tofacitinib at 5 to 10 mg twice daily. The RNA source kit depended on sample type: the PAXgene miRNA kit for fixed scalp, the miRNeasy kit for PBMCs, and the RNeasy kit for mouse skin. Biopsies were taken from tofacitinib-treated patients at baseline and again at 4 and 24 weeks into treatment, and several of those patients also had a later scalp biopsy. Scalp clonality was compared among normal scalp (n=4), patchy alopecia areata scalp (n=8), and alopecia totalis/universalis scalp (n=8). To study T cell clonal expansion in alopecia areata, the researchers applied high-throughput TCRbeta sequencing to both the C3H/HeJ mouse model and human patients. Disease severity in treated patients was measured with the SALT score, which quantifies the percentage of affected scalp surface area. TCRbeta CDR3 regions were amplified by immunoSEQ multiplex PCR with 35 Vbeta forward and 13 Jbeta reverse primers. Tofacitinib was given for 6 to 18 months, followed by 6 months of follow-up off drug to assess delayed response and recurrence. On the human side, TCRbeta sequencing was run on scalp tissue and on sorted CD4+ and CD8+ peripheral blood T cells from healthy controls and from alopecia areata patients with either patchy or totalis/universalis disease.

Library generation was performed with the immunoSEQ multiplex PCR assay. To provide template for TCR sequencing, every sample had RNA extracted and reverse transcribed into cDNA. SuperScript III was used to make first-strand cDNA, primed with a 2:1 mix of oligo-dT and random hexamers. Amplification bias was assessed with a synthetic immune receptor repertoire, and residual bias was removed computationally. Regarding the original processing steps: Raw reads were preprocessed to remove errors, and CDR3 was defined according to IMGT conventions as the region from the conserved cysteine to phenylalanine. Clonality was computed by normalizing Shannon entropy by log2 of the number of productive unique TCRs and subtracting the result from 1. Whether scalp clones were CD4 or CD8 was inferred by matching scalp TCRbeta sequences against CD4 and CD8 repertoires sorted from blood. TCRdb's version of the immuneACCESS table is confined to in-frame rearrangements and falls short of the full clone set. An unresolved V gene accounts for under half of the shortfall where checked; the remainder is of unknown origin. Clone size and the V and J calls come from that table; the DNA yielded D and trimming. For this sample there are 120,000 or so clones; approximately 60% appear just once. The top ten clonotypes cover 5% to 7% of the sample.

Broader findings and caveats from the paper: Unlike mouse skin, which is dominated by gammadelta T cells, normal human skin has resident alphabeta T cells that are also sequenced, and this complicates analysis of the scalp TCR repertoire. Scalp clonality and the number of expanded CD8+ clones among the top 100 scalp clones were significantly decreased by tofacitinib. Shared TCR sequences between patients were less evident than in mice, which may be partly attributable to HLA diversity in the patient population. Because the treated cohort was small and included a single nonresponder, larger studies are needed to assess links between baseline CD8+ expansion and response. Lesional scalp, especially in alopecia totalis/universalis, showed higher clonality and more expanded CD8+ clones than normal scalp, suggesting antigenic drive. During tofacitinib treatment, many expanded lesional clones remained in scalp and blood, and this persistence may partly explain relapse after treatment is stopped.

The time point label for this specimen denotes: approximately 4 weeks on oral tofacitinib. This sample's treatment or condition label indicates: oral pan-JAK inhibitor, 5-10 mg twice daily. Peripheral blood and lesional scalp punch biopsies were obtained from patients with alopecia areata. PBMCs were isolated by density centrifugation and stained for CD3, CD4 and CD8, and CD4+ and CD8+ T cells were sorted on a FACSAria. Recombination joined TRBV6-5 with TRBJ2-7, and 7 junctional nucleotides match TRBD2. Sequencing used CD4+ T cells sorted from blood, obtained at week 4, from a patient treated with tofacitinib. The TCR originated in a human donor with alopecia areata. The CDR3 has the sequence CASSYEAGFRYEQYF. The DNA is TGTGCCAGCAGTTACGAAGCGGGGTTTCGGTACGAGCAGTACTTC.